This T cell receptor beta chain was recorded in a study of cytomegalovirus exposure and HLA in healthy donors. Donors were nominally healthy when sampled, though unrecorded immune exposures were likely. 60 Vbeta and 13 Jbeta primers were used in PCR. Using immunoSEQ multiplex PCR, the repertoire was profiled, and TCRdb retains in-frame clones only, with some absent. The sample shows 130,000 to 150,000 clones, about 80% of them seen only once. Study-wide results and caveats: As immune exposure information, only CMV serostatus was available. In a later analysis, HLA-C alleles had the fewest associated TCRs, DRB1 alleles the most. Later, an analysis found that common viral pathogens appeared to be linked with several of the most significant clusters.

On this clone: Its specificity is not known.

Between the trimmed V and J ends, which lost 6 bases and 4 bases, there was a span of 9 bases. The CDR3 loop spans 11 amino acids. The germline V gene has CDR1 SQVTM and CDR2 ANQGSEA. The source of this sequence is a man aged 30 to 39 in good health and CMV-seropositive. The sample comprised PBMCs. The chain has TRBV29-1 and TRBJ1-2; D remains ambiguous. The CDR3 sequence is CSVRRSYGYTF. DNA for the CDR3: TGCAGCGTGAGACGGAGCTATGGCTACACCTTC. Together with reference TRBV29-1 and TRBJ1-2, the CDR3 gives the full variable domain: SAVISQKPSRDICQRGTSLTIQCQVDSQVTMMFWYRQQPGQSLTLIATANQGSEATYESGFVIDKFPISRPNLTFSTLTVSNMSPEDSSIYLCSVRRSYGYTFGSGTRLTVV.